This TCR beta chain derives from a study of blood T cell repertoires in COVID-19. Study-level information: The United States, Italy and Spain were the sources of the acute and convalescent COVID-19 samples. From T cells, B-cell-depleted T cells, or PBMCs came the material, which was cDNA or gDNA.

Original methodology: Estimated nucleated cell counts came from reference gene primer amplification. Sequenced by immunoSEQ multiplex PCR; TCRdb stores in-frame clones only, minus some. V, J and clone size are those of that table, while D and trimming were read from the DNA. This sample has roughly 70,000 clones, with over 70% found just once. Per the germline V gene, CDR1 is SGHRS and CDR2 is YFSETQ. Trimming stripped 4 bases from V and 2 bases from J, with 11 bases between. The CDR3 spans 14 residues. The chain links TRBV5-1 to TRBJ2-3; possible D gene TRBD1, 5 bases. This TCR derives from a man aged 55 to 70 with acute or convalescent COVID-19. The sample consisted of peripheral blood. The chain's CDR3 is CASSPVTDTDTQYF. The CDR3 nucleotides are TGCGCCAGCAGCCCAGTGACAGACACAGATACGCAGTATTTT.